Included here is one T cell receptor (beta chain) sequence, with context. Its specificity is unknown. Clones were sequenced by immunoSEQ multiplex PCR, and TCRdb holds only the in-frame ones, with some missing. Found here are roughly 49,000 clones, about nine tenths of them singletons; the top ten hold 2.7%. The data originate from a study of T cell responses to AZD1222 COVID-19 vaccine. Broader study findings: Scientists sampled the repertoires only once the peak T cell response had passed. Donors were chiefly white British, with a greater number of females, and clonal diversity was perhaps underestimated. Vaccine-associated CD4 TCRs spanned spike, dominant at 160-218 and 743-854.

Second-dose schedules of about 4 or about 12 weeks were combined. The source was peripheral blood, collected 28 days after the second AZD1222 dose. The receptor was derived from an adult who received the AZD1222 COVID-19 vaccine.

The DNA for the CDR3 is TGTGCCAGCTCCCTGGGGGGGGGCGGCTACGAGCAGTACTTC. This translates into CASSLGGGGYEQYF. The V gene is TRBV6-5, the J gene TRBJ2-7; D is possibly TRBD2 (7 bases). The CDR3 contains 14 residues. With 8 bases removed from V and 3 bases from J, the gap between germline ends came to 17 bases. From germline, CDR1 is MNHEY and CDR2 SVGAGI.